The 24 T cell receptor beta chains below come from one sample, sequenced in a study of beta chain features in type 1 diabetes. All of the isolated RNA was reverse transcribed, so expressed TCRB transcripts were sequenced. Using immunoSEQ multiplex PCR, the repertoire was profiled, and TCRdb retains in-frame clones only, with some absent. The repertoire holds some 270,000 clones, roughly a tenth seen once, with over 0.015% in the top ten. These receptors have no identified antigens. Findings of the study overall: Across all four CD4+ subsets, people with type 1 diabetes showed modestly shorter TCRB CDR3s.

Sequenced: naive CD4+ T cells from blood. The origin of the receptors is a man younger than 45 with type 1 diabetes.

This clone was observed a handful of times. The CDR3 coding sequence is TGTGCCAGCAGCCCCGTCAGGGGGCGGAGTGGCTACACCTTC. Its translation: CASSPVRGRSGYTF. The chain employs TRBV7-2 and TRBJ1-2; 8 bases are shared with TRBD1. The CDR3 loop spans 14 amino acids. V dropped 5 bases and J dropped 7; count of bases not matched to a gene: 9. CDR1 is SGHTA, CDR2 FQGNSA, per germline.

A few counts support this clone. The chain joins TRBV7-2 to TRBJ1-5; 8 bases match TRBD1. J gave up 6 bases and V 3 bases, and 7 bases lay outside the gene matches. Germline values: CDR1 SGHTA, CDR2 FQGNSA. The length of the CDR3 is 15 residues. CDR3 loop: CASSFGTGGIQPQHF. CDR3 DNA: TGTGCCAGCAGCTTCGGAACAGGGGGAATTCAGCCCCAGCATTTT.

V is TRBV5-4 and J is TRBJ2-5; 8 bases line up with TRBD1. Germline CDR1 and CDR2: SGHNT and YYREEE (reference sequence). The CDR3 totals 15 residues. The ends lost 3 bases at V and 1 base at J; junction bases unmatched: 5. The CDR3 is CASSSGQGSQETQYF. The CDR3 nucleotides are TGTGCCAGCAGCTCCGGACAGGGCTCCCAAGAGACCCAGTACTTC.

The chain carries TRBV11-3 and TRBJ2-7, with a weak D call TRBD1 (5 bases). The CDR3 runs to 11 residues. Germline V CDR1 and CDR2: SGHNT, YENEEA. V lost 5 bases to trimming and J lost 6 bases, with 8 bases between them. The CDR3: CASSRGGEQYF. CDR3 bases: TGTGCCAGCAGCAGGGGTGGCGAGCAGTACTTC.

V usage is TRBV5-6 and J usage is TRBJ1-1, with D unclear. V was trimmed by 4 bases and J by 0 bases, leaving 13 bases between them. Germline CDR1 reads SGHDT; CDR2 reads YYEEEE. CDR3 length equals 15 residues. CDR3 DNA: TGTGCCAGCAGCAGACGGGGAGGTATGAACACTGAAGCTTTCTTT. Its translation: CASSRRGGMNTEAFF.

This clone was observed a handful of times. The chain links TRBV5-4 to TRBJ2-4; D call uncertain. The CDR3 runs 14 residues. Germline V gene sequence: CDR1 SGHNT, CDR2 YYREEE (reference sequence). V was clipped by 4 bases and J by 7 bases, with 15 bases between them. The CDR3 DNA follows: TGTGCCAGCAGCCCCGAAGTCTCGGTGAACATTCAGTACTTC. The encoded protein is CASSPEVSVNIQYF.

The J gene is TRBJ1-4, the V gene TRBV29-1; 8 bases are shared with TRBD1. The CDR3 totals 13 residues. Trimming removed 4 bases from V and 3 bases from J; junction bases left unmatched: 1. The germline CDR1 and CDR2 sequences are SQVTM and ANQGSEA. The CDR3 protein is CSVADRANEKLFF. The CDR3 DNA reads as TGCAGCGTTGCGGACAGGGCTAATGAAAAACTGTTTTTT.

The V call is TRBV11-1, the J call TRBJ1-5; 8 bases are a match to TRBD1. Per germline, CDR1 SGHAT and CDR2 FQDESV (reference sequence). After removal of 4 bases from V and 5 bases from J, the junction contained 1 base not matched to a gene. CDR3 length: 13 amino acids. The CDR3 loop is CASSSDRDQPQHF. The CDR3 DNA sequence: TGTGCCAGCAGCTCGGACAGGGATCAGCCCCAGCATTTT.

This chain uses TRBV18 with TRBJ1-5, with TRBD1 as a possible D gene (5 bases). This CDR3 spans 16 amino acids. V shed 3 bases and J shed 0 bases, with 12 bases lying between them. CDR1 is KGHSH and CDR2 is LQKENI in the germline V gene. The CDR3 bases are TGTGCCAGCTCACCCGGCGGGGGTTATAGCAATCAGCCCCAGCATTTT. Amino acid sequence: CASSPGGGYSNQPQHF.

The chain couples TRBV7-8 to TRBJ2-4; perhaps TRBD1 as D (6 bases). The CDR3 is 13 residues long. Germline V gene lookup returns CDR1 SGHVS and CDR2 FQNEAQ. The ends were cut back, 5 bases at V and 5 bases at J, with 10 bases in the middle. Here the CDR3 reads CASSLRTENIQYF. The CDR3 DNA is TGTGCCAGCAGCCTCCGGACAGAAAACATTCAGTACTTC. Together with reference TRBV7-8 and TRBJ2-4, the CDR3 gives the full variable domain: GAGVSQSPRYKVAKRGQDVALRCDPISGHVSLFWYQQALGQGPEFLTYFQNEAQLDKSGLPSDRFFAERPEGSVSTLKIQRTQQEDSAVYLCASSLRTENIQYFGAGTRLSVL.

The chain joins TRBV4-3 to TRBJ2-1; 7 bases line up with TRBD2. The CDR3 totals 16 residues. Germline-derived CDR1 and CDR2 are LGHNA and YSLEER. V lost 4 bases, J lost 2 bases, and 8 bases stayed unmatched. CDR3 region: CASSRGARGAYNEQFF. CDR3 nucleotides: TGCGCCAGCAGCCGAGGGGCCCGGGGGGCCTACAATGAGCAGTTCTTC.

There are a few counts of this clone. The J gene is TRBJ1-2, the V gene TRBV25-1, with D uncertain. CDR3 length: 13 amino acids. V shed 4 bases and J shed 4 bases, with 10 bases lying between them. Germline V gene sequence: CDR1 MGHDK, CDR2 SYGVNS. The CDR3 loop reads CASSVRERYGYTF. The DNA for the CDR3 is TGTGCCAGCAGTGTCCGGGAGCGCTATGGCTACACCTTC.

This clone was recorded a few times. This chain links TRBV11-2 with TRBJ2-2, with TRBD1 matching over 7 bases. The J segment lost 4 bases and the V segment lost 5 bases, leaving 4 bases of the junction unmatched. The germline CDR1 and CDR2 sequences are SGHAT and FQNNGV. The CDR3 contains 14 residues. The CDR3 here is CASSPRTGTGELFF. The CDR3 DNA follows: TGTGCCAGCAGCCCCAGGACAGGCACCGGGGAGCTGTTTTTT.

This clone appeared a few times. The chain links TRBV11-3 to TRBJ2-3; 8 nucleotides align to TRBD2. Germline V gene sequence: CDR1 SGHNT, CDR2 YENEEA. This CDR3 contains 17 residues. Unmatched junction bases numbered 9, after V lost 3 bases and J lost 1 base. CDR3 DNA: TGTGCCAGCAGCTTTTCCCTCGGGGGGGCGGGCACAGATACGCAGTATTTT. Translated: CASSFSLGGAGTDTQYF. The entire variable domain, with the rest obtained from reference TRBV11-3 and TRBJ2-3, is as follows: EAGVVQSPRYKIIEKKQPVAFWCNPISGHNTLYWYLQNLGQGPELLIRYENEEAVDDSQLPKDRFSAERLKGVDSTLKIQPAELGDSAVYLCASSFSLGGAGTDTQYFGPGTRLTVL.

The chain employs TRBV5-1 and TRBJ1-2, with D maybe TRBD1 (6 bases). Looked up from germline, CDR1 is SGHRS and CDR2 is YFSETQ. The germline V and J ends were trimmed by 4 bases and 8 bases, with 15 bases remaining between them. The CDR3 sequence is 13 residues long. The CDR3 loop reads CASSTGHGGGYTF. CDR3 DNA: TGCGCCAGCAGCACGGGACACGGAGGAGGCTACACCTTC.

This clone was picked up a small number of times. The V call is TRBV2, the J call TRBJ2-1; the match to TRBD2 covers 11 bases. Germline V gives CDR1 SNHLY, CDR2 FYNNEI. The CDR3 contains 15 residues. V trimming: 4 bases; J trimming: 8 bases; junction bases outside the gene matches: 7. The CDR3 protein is CASSGGSGGADEQFF. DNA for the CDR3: TGTGCCAGCAGTGGAGGTAGCGGGGGGGCTGATGAGCAGTTCTTC.

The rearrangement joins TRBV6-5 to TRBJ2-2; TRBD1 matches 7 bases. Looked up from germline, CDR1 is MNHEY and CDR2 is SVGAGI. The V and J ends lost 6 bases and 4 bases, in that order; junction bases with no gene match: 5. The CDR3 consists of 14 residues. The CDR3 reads CASSATGSTGELFF. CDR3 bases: TGTGCCAGCAGCGCGACAGGGTCCACCGGGGAGCTGTTTTTT.

The CDR3 is CASSKWAGTGSNQPQHF. CDR3 in DNA: TGTGCCAGCAGCAAGTGGGCAGGGACTGGGAGCAATCAGCCCCAGCATTTT. This chain links TRBV21-1 with TRBJ1-5. TRBV21-1 is recorded as a pseudogene. CDR3 length: 17 residues.

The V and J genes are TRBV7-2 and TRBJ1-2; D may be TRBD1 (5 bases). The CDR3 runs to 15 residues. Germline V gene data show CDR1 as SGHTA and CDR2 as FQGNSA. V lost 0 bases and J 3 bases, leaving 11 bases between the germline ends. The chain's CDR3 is CASSLAGQGDYGYTF. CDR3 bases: TGTGCCAGCAGCTTAGCGGGGCAGGGTGACTATGGCTACACCTTC.

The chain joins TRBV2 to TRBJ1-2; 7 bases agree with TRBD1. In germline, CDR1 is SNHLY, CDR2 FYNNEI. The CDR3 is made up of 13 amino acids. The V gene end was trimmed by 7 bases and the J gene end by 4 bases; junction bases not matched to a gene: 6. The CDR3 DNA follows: TGTGCCAGCAAGGCAGGACAGGTCTATGGCTACACCTTC. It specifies CASKAGQVYGYTF.

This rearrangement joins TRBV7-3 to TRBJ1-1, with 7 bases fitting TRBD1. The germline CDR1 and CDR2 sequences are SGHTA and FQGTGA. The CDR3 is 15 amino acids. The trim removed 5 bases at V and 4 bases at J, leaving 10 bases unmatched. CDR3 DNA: TGTGCCAGCAGCCTAAGGACAGGAGGGGCCACTGAAGCTTTCTTT. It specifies CASSLRTGGATEAFF.

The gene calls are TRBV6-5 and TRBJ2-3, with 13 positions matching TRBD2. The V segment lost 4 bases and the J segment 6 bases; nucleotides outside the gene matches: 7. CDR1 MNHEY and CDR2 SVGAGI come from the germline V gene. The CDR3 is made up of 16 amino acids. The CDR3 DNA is TGTGCCAGCAGTTTGGGACTAGCGGGGCCCGGGGATACGCAGTATTTT. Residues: CASSLGLAGPGDTQYF.

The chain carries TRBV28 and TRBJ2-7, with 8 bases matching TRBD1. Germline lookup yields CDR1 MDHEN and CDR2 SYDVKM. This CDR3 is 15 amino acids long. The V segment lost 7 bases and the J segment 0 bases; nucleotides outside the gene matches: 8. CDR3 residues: CASNRDRISSYEQYF. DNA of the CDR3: TGTGCCAGCAACCGGGACAGGATTAGCTCCTACGAGCAGTACTTC.

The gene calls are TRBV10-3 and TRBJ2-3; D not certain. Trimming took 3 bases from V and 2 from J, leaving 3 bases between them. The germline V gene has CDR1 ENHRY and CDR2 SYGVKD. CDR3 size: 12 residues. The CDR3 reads CAISEYTDTQYF. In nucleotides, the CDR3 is TGTGCCATCAGTGAATACACAGATACGCAGTATTTT.